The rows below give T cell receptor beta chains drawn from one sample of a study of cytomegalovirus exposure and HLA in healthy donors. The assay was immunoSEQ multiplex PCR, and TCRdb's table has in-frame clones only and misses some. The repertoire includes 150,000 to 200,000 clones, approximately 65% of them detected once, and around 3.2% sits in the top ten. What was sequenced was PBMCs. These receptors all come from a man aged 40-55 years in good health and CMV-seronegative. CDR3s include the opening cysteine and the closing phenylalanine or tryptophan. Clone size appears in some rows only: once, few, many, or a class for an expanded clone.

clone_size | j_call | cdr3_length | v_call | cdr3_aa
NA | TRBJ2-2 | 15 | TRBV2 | CASNSGTVRSGELFF
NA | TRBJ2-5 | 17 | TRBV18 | CASSPPKPSGDQETQYF
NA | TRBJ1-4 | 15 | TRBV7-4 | CASSPRSEEDEKLFF
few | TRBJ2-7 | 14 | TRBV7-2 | CASSLAGVLYEQYF
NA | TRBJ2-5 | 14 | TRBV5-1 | CASSFGTSYGEQYF
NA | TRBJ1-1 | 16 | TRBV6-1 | CASSEATGQGATEAFF
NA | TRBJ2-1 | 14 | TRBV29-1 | CSVEGRAAGNEQFF
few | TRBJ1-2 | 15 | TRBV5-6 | CASSLGGTGDYGYTF
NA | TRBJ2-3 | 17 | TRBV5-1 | CASSLVTSPTLLDTQYF
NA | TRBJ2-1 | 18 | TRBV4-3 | CASSQEMTSGSPRDEQFF
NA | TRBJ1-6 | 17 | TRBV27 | CASSWAPSGGPNSPLHF
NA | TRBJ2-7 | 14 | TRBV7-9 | CASSSGRGGGEQYF
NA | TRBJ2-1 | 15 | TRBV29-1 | CSVTSTSGRVNEQFF
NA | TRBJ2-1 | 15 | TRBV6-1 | CASSEAGGSYNEQFF
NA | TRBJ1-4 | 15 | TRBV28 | CASSFRQGAFGKLFF